One T cell receptor (beta chain) is described in this entry. Its antigen is currently unknown. This sample was included in a study of Tregs in tolerant kidney transplant recipients. Findings of the study overall: Expanding Tregs on activated donor B cells appeared to best identify donor-specific TCRbeta clones.

Using immunoSEQ multiplex PCR, the repertoire was profiled, and TCRdb retains in-frame clones only, with some absent. The profile shows around 230,000 clones, about 86% of them singletons. J was trimmed by 4 bases and V by 6 bases; bases with no gene match: 7. This CDR3 comprises 15 residues. Germline loops: CDR1 MNHEY, CDR2 SMNVEV (reference sequence). The chain joins TRBV27 to TRBJ1-5; 9 bases match TRBD1. What was sequenced was CD4+ T cells from blood. This sequence originates from a human donor in good health. CDR3 loop: CASRPWDRENQPQHF. CDR3 sequence (DNA): TGTGCCAGCAGACCCTGGGACAGGGAAAATCAGCCCCAGCATTTT.